The 32 T cell receptor beta chains in this list originate from one sample, sequenced in a study of T cells in Graves' hyperthyroidism and ophthalmopathy (dated by TCRdb to the late 2010s). The protocol used for the library was multiplex PCR. The reads were generated on an Illumina HiSeq 2000. TCR beta CDR3 regions were amplified from RNA transcripts. A first-round RT-PCR of the TCR CDR3 used the HTBI primer set with the Qiagen OneStep RT-PCR kit. The raw public reads went through TCRdb reprocessing: fastp at Q25, MiXCR clone calling, in-frame beta chains kept. CDR3 protein duplicates are merged, each entry listing the most common genes and DNA. This sample is represented by about 600,000 distinct CDR3 sequences; about a sixth of them were singletons. The ten largest clonotypes hold approximately 3.5% of the sample. The source material was blood. All receptors come from a woman aged 40 to 50 with Graves' ophthalmopathy.

The chain recombines TRBV12-3 or TRBV12-4 with TRBJ1-1; D is ambiguous. V gave up 6 bases and J gave up 2 bases, with 7 bases separating them. CDR3 size: 12 residues. The CDR3 spells CASRIQNTEAFF. The CDR3 region has the DNA TGTGCCAGCAGGATCCAAAACACTGAAGCTTTCTTT.

V is TRBV6-1 and J is TRBJ2-1, with 9 positions matching TRBD2. The junction had 18 bases not matched to a gene; V was cut back by 4 bases and J by 5 bases. Per germline, CDR1 MNHNS and CDR2 SASEGT. The CDR3 extends over 19 amino acids. The CDR3 spells CASSVGRVYGSGSHNEQFF. CDR3 sequence (DNA): TGTGCCAGCAGTGTGGGCAGGGTCTACGGTAGCGGGAGCCACAATGAGCAGTTCTTC.

This clonotype was counted ten times or more. V gene TRBV11-2 combines with J gene TRBJ2-2, with 12 bases that match TRBD2. This CDR3 contains 17 residues. V shed 4 bases, J shed 1 base, and the junction held 4 bases outside the gene matches. CDR1 is SGHAT and CDR2 is FQNNGV in the germline V gene. The CDR3 nucleotides read TGTGCCAGCAGCTCCCCGACTAGCGGGAGGAACACCGGGGAGCTGTTTTTT. This encodes CASSSPTSGRNTGELFF.

This clonotype was counted ten times or more. The chain recombines TRBV6-1 with TRBJ2-1; TRBD1 aligns across 7 bases. CDR3 length: 15 residues. J lost 6 bases, V lost 4 bases, and 9 bases had no gene match. The V gene's germline CDR1 is MNHNS and CDR2 SASEGT. CDR3 DNA: TGTGCCAGCAGTGTAGGGCAGGGGGAATTCAATGAGCAGTTCTTC. Its protein product is CASSVGQGEFNEQFF.

This chain links TRBV7-9 with TRBJ1-4; D call uncertain. Germline V gene sequence: CDR1 SEHNR, CDR2 FQNEAQ (reference sequence). The CDR3 totals 13 residues. Trimming left V 1 base short and J 8 bases short, with 8 bases between. CDR3 residues: CASSLEGLEKLFF. In DNA, the CDR3 is TGTGCCAGCAGCTTAGAGGGTTTAGAAAAACTGTTTTTT.

The chain carries TRBV28 and TRBJ2-7, with TRBD2 matching over 7 bases. Germline CDR1 is MDHEN and CDR2 is SYDVKM. The CDR3 is 15 amino acids. After removal of 4 bases from V and 3 bases from J, the junction contained 9 bases not matched to a gene. CDR3 amino acids: CASSSVGGRGYEQYF. As DNA, the CDR3 is TGTGCCAGCAGTTCCGTCGGAGGGAGGGGCTACGAGCAGTACTTC.

This chain links TRBV12-3 or TRBV12-4 with TRBJ1-2; D remains unclear. Trimming pared 3 bases from V and 4 bases from J, leaving 6 bases between. The CDR3 runs 12 residues. The CDR3, as DNA: TGTGCCAGCAGTTTGACTCCCTATGGCTACACCTTC. As protein: CASSLTPYGYTF.

At least ten counts were recorded for this clonotype. The chain links TRBV20-1 to TRBJ2-7, with 11 bases lining up with TRBD1. V was pared by 6 bases and J by 2 bases, with 12 bases of the junction left unmatched. The CDR3 consists of 16 residues. Germline V gene data show CDR1 as DFQATT and CDR2 as SNEGSKA (reference sequence). The CDR3 nucleotides are TGCAGTGCGCCGAATCCGGGACAGGGGGATACCTACGAGCAGTACTTC. Protein product: CSAPNPGQGDTYEQYF.

There are a few counts of this clonotype. V is TRBV5-1 and J is TRBJ1-5; D is ambiguous. The germline CDR1 and CDR2 sequences are SGHRS and YFSETQ. V was shortened by 0 bases and J by 5 bases, with 9 bases between the two germline ends. The CDR3 covers 14 residues. CDR3 amino acids: CASSLGTQDQPQHF. As DNA, the CDR3 is TGCGCCAGCAGCTTGGGGACCCAAGATCAGCCCCAGCATTTT.

The V gene is TRBV27, the J gene TRBJ2-7; a possible D gene is TRBD2 (6 bases). Trimming took off 6 bases at V and 2 bases at J, with 14 bases between the two ends. The CDR3 extends over 14 amino acids. Germline V gene data show CDR1 as MNHEY and CDR2 as SMNVEV (reference sequence). CDR3 sequence: CASRLAGTTYEQYF. Written as DNA, the CDR3 is TGTGCCAGCAGACTAGCCGGGACGACCTACGAGCAGTACTTC.

This clonotype was seen repeatedly, ten times or more. The chain employs TRBV11-2 and TRBJ2-1; 9 nucleotides line up with TRBD2. Trimming cost V 4 bases and J 3 bases; bases outside gene matches: 10. The germline CDR1 and CDR2 sequences are SGHAT and FQNNGV. The CDR3 spans 17 residues. CDR3 in amino acids: CASSSKGGSGSYNEQFF. The CDR3, as DNA: TGTGCCAGCAGCTCCAAGGGGGGTAGCGGGAGCTACAATGAGCAGTTCTTC.

This clonotype was seen repeatedly, ten times or more. The V and J genes are TRBV11-2 and TRBJ2-7; no clear D. CDR3 size: 14 residues. Germline V gene sequence: CDR1 SGHAT, CDR2 FQNNGV. V was cut by 2 bases and J by 3 bases, with 11 bases left in between. In DNA, the CDR3 is TGTGCCAGCAGCTTATCCGACAATAACTACGAGCAGTACTTC. This gives the protein CASSLSDNNYEQYF. Variable domain in full (rest from reference TRBV11-2 and TRBJ2-7): EAGVAQSPRYKIIEKRQSVAFWCNPISGHATLYWYQQILGQGPKLLIQFQNNGVVDDSQLPKDRFSAERLKGVDSTLKIQPAKLEDSAVYLCASSLSDNNYEQYFGPGTRLTVT.

This clonotype came up many times. The CDR3 here is CASSLTSGVHTQYF. The CDR3 nucleotides read TGTGCCAGCAGTCTCACATCGGGAGTACATACGCAGTATTTT. V is TRBV28 and J is TRBJ2-3, with D perhaps TRBD2 (6 bases). This CDR3 has 14 amino acids. In germline, CDR1 is MDHEN, CDR2 SYDVKM. Trimming pared 5 bases from V and 7 bases from J, leaving 16 bases between.

This clonotype was found many times. The genes are TRBV6-1 and TRBJ2-5, with a possible D match to TRBD2 (9 bases). Germline V gene sequence: CDR1 MNHNS, CDR2 SASEGT. The CDR3 consists of 20 residues. Trimming took off 5 bases at V and 7 bases at J, with 35 bases between the two ends. The CDR3 sequence: CASSPGGTGRAGGPWRTQYF. The CDR3 nucleotides read TGTGCCAGCAGTCCTGGGGGGACAGGCAGGGCGGGAGGGCCATGGAGGACCCAGTACTTC.

CDR3: CASRSGVNTGELFF. DNA for the CDR3: TGTGCCAGCAGATCCGGAGTGAACACCGGGGAGCTGTTTTTT. The chain employs TRBV6-1 and TRBJ2-2; D is unresolved. The CDR3 spans 14 residues. Trimming removed 6 bases from V and 1 base from J, with 9 bases in between. Looked up from germline, CDR1 is MNHNS and CDR2 is SASEGT.

This clonotype was detected a few times. This chain uses TRBV19 with TRBJ2-7; 7 positions agree with TRBD1. V trimming: 7 bases; J trimming: 4 bases; junction bases outside the gene matches: 16. CDR3 length equals 16 residues. Germline assignment: CDR1 LNHDA and CDR2 SQIVND (reference sequence). The DNA of the CDR3 is TGTGCCAGTACCAAATCGGGACAGCTAAATCTTTACGAGCAGTACTTC. It encodes CASTKSGQLNLYEQYF.

This clonotype has ten or more counts. V gene TRBV11-2 combines with J gene TRBJ2-3, with 7 bases fitting TRBD2. The CDR3 contains 15 residues. V lost 4 bases and J lost 1; bases outside the gene matches: 5. Germline lookup yields CDR1 SGHAT and CDR2 FQNNGV. CDR3 in amino acids: CASSSWLAGTDTQYF. The CDR3 bases are TGTGCCAGCAGCTCGTGGCTAGCGGGCACAGATACGCAGTATTTT.

This clonotype was seen ten or more times. The rearrangement joins TRBV7-9 to TRBJ2-5; D tentatively reads TRBD1 or TRBD2 (5 bases each). Trimming removed 4 bases at V and 0 bases at J, with 15 bases between. The germline gives CDR1 SEHNR, CDR2 FQNEAQ (reference sequence). The CDR3 loop spans 16 amino acids. The chain's CDR3 is CASSSRAGTYQETQYF. DNA of the CDR3: TGTGCCAGCAGCTCCAGGGCCGGGACGTACCAAGAGACCCAGTACTTC. Supplemented by reference TRBV7-9 and TRBJ2-5, the full variable domain reads DTGVSQNPRHKITKRGQNVTFRCDPISEHNRLYWYRQTLGQGPEFLTYFQNEAQLEKSRLLSDRFSAERPKGSFSTLEIQRTEQGDSAMYLCASSSRAGTYQETQYFGPGTRLLVL.

This chain links TRBV6-1 with TRBJ2-1; TRBD1 matches 9 bases. V lost 6 bases, J lost 0 bases, and 12 bases stayed unmatched. The CDR3 extends over 18 amino acids. The V gene's germline CDR1 is MNHNS and CDR2 SASEGT. The CDR3 spells CASRAPGTGIGSYNEQFF. The CDR3 DNA reads TGTGCCAGCAGAGCACCCGGGACAGGGATAGGCTCCTACAATGAGCAGTTCTTC.

This clonotype turned up a few times. J is TRBJ2-3 and V is TRBV15, with D unclear. CDR3 length: 15 residues. V lost 1 base and J 0 bases, leaving 8 bases between the germline ends. Germline CDR1 LNHNV, CDR2 YYDKDF (reference sequence). CDR3 DNA: TGTGCCACCAGCAGAGGGGAAACTAGCACAGATACGCAGTATTTT. This sequence encodes CATSRGETSTDTQYF.

This clonotype appeared many times. This sequence joins TRBV10-3 and TRBJ2-3; maybe TRBD2 (6 bases). The CDR3 length is 14 residues. Germline CDR1 ENHRY, CDR2 SYGVKD. V lost 5 bases and J 0 bases, leaving 9 bases between the germline ends. This CDR3 is CAISSGTSTDTQYF. The CDR3 nucleotides are TGTGCCATCAGTTCCGGGACTAGCACAGATACGCAGTATTTT.

Points on this clonotype: Mismatch with germline at one junction end may stem from a read error. V usage is TRBV5-1 and J usage is TRBJ2-1; D gene uncertain. This CDR3 has 13 amino acids. The germline V gene has CDR1 SGHRS and CDR2 YFSETQ. CDR3 sequence reads: CANSFTGYNEQFF. CDR3 sequence (DNA): TGCGCCAACAGCTTTACGGGCTACAATGAGCAGTTCTTC.

CDR3 in amino acids: CASSLQRSYNEQFF. The CDR3 nucleotides are TGTGCCAGCAGCCTCCAGAGATCGTACAATGAGCAGTTCTTC. This chain connects TRBV14 to TRBJ2-1; D not resolved. CDR3 length: 14 residues. Germline loops: CDR1 SGHDN, CDR2 FVKESK. Trimming took off 4 bases at V and 4 bases at J, with 11 bases between the two ends.

This clonotype appeared many times. This chain uses TRBV18 with TRBJ2-3, with 7 bases that match TRBD2. The CDR3 contains 15 residues. Per the germline V gene, CDR1 is KGHSH and CDR2 is LQKENI. V dropped 0 bases and J dropped 2; count of bases not matched to a gene: 2. CDR3 bases: TGTGCCAGCTCACCACCTCTAGCGGACACAGATACGCAGTATTTT. Its translation is CASSPPLADTDTQYF.

In its sample, this clonotype was seen a few times. The rearrangement joins TRBV7-9 to TRBJ1-2, with D possibly being TRBD1 (6 bases). The V end was cut by 1 base, the J end by 5 bases, with 14 bases between. CDR3 length: 15 residues. The V gene's germline CDR1 is SEHNR and CDR2 FQNEAQ (reference sequence). The CDR3 loop reads CASSLGRGAPYGYTF. In DNA, the CDR3 is TGTGCCAGCAGCTTAGGTCGGGGGGCACCTTATGGCTACACCTTC.

This clonotype was seen many times. The chain recombines TRBV28 with TRBJ2-7, with 10 bases fitting TRBD2. The V segment lost 6 bases and the J segment 2 bases; nucleotides outside the gene matches: 4. CDR3 length: 14 residues. CDR1 is MDHEN, CDR2 SYDVKM, per germline. The CDR3 sequence is CASRTLAGTYEQYF. The CDR3 DNA reads TGTGCCAGCAGGACACTAGCGGGGACCTACGAGCAGTACTTC.

This clonotype was seen only a few times. The chain employs TRBV28 and TRBJ1-5; the D is unclear. Germline values: CDR1 MDHEN, CDR2 SYDVKM. This CDR3 is 15 amino acids long. The germline V and J ends were trimmed by 7 bases and 0 bases, with 13 bases remaining between them. CDR3 nucleotide sequence: TGTGCCAGCACCCGGATGGATTATAGCAATCAGCCCCAGCATTTT. Amino acid sequence: CASTRMDYSNQPQHF.

The rearrangement joins TRBV11-2 to TRBJ1-5, with D unclear. Germline CDR1 SGHAT, CDR2 FQNNGV. The CDR3 loop spans 13 amino acids. With 3 bases removed from V and 3 bases from J, the gap between germline ends came to 6 bases. CDR3 bases: TGTGCCAGCAGCTTTGAAGCCAATCAGCCCCAGCATTTT. Its translation: CASSFEANQPQHF.

J is TRBJ1-2 and V is TRBV6-1; D not certain. Germline V CDR1 and CDR2: MNHNS, SASEGT. This CDR3 is 13 amino acids long. V was cut by 8 bases and J by 4 bases, with 14 bases left in between. Here the CDR3 DNA reads TGTGCCAGCCGACCGGTGCTAAGCTATGGCTACACCTTC. It translates to CASRPVLSYGYTF.

This clonotype was detected ten times or more. V is TRBV30 and J is TRBJ2-7; 7 bases agree with TRBD2. The CDR3 length is 13 residues. The germline V gene has CDR1 GTSNPN and CDR2 SVGIG (reference sequence). V trimming: 2 bases; J trimming: 3 bases; junction bases outside the gene matches: 4. The CDR3, as DNA: TGTGCCTGGAGTAGTGGGACTAACTACGAGCAGTACTTC. Protein sequence: CAWSSGTNYEQYF.

The table lists this clonotype with many counts. CDR3: CASRYRGRTDTQYF. CDR3 nucleotides: TGTGCCAGCAGGTACAGGGGGCGGACAGATACGCAGTATTTT. The rearrangement links TRBV27 to TRBJ2-3; 9 bases agree with TRBD1. The CDR3 totals 14 residues. The trim removed 6 bases at V and 3 bases at J, leaving 4 bases unmatched. Germline CDR1 reads MNHEY; CDR2 reads SMNVEV (reference sequence).

This clonotype was detected ten times or more. This chain joins TRBV30 and TRBJ2-2; the D is unclear. Germline values: CDR1 GTSNPN, CDR2 SVGIG (reference sequence). This CDR3 comprises 13 residues. Between the trimmed V and J ends, which lost 2 bases and 0 bases, there was a span of 4 bases. DNA for the CDR3: TGTGCCTGGAGTTGGTCGAACACCGGGGAGCTGTTTTTT. Its protein product is CAWSWSNTGELFF.